This T cell receptor (beta chain) originates from a study of CD8 T cells in ankylosing spondylitis. Study-wide results and caveats: Matched ankylosing spondylitis synovial fluid reportedly showed significant enrichment of disease-linked clones. Disease-linked clones, CD8+, were relatively rare in peripheral blood. Within ankylosing spondylitis blood, a TCR beta motif made up of eight or nine highly homologous variants appeared to be characteristic.

TCRdb re-analysed the 5' RACE reads in MiXCR, keeping a single row per CDR3 protein. In the table there are about 69,000 distinct CDR3 sequences, about 5.4% of which are singletons. The CDR3 extends over 16 amino acids. Germline CDR1 is SGHAT and CDR2 is FQNNGV. V was trimmed by 1 base and J by 1 base, leaving 13 bases between them. This clonotype was seen at least ten times. The antigen remains undetermined. The clonotype comes from a male donor with ankylosing spondylitis or in good health (not recorded which). V is TRBV11-2 and J is TRBJ2-5; tentatively, D is TRBD2 (6 bases). Sequenced material: blood, either unsorted or a sorted T cell fraction (not recorded which). The CDR3 region is CASSLGIGAGQETQYF. The CDR3 nucleotides are TGTGCCAGCAGCTTAGGAATCGGAGCGGGCCAAGAGACCCAGTACTTC.